This record looks at one TCR beta chain sequence and its context. The sample is drawn from a study of blood T cell repertoires in COVID-19. Overall study context: From T cells, B-cell-depleted T cells, or PBMCs came the material, which was cDNA or gDNA.

Using immunoSEQ multiplex PCR, the repertoire was profiled, and TCRdb retains in-frame clones only, with some absent. The sample yields 350,000 to 450,000 clones, 85% seen once. The CDR3 contains 15 residues. V shed 3 bases, J shed 5 bases, and the junction held 4 bases outside the gene matches. Germline V gene sequence: CDR1 MNHNS, CDR2 SASEGT. Sequencing was performed on peripheral blood. The chain combines TRBV6-1 with TRBJ2-1, with TRBD2 identical over 10 bases. This receptor was identified in a woman between 18 and 29 years old with acute or convalescent COVID-19. CDR3 protein: CASSDGLADNNEQFF. The CDR3 region has the DNA TGTGCCAGCAGTGACGGACTAGCGGACAACAATGAGCAGTTCTTC.